These 3 T cell receptor beta chains were all obtained from the same sample, sequenced in a study of cytomegalovirus exposure and HLA in healthy donors. Amplification used 60 Vbeta primers and 13 Jbeta primers. Assay: immunoSEQ multiplex PCR; the TCRdb copy retains only in-frame clones and omits some. The sample carries approximately 130,000 clones, roughly 8.8% recorded once. The sample was PBMCs. These receptors all stem from a woman aged 40 to 49 in good health and CMV-seropositive.

The V call is TRBV29-1, the J call TRBJ1-6; no definite D call. Germline CDR1 is SQVTM and CDR2 is ANQGSEA. This CDR3 is 14 amino acids long. With 6 bases removed from V and 9 bases from J, the gap between germline ends came to 18 bases. DNA of the CDR3: TGCAGCGTGAGGGAAGGGAAGGGCGTTTCACCCCTCCACTTT. Amino acids: CSVREGKGVSPLHF.

This clone showed up just a few times. J is TRBJ2-1 and V is TRBV6-1; D unresolved. There are 16 residues in the CDR3. V was trimmed by 1 base and J by 3 bases, leaving 13 bases between them. The germline gives CDR1 MNHNS, CDR2 SASEGT. The CDR3 loop reads CASSEEPVIIYNEQFF. For the CDR3, the DNA is TGTGCCAGCAGTGAAGAACCAGTGATCATCTACAATGAGCAGTTCTTC.

V and J are TRBV25-1 and TRBJ2-7; 11 bases map to TRBD1. With V trimmed by 8 bases and J by 6 bases, 9 bases remained unmatched. Germline CDR1 and CDR2: MGHDK and SYGVNS. The CDR3 loop spans 14 amino acids. Here the CDR3 reads CASAGQGAFGEQYF. The CDR3 DNA reads as TGTGCCAGCGCCGGACAGGGGGCGTTTGGCGAGCAGTACTTC.